The source of this T cell receptor (beta chain) is a study of T cell repertoires in cytomegalovirus infection. TCRdb recomputed calls from the reads with MiXCR, one row per CDR3 protein. The data hold 800,000 to 950,000 distinct CDR3 sequences, with around a third observed a single time. The V and J ends lost 4 bases and 4 bases, in that order; junction bases with no gene match: 9. The CDR3 extends over 16 amino acids. Germline CDR1 and CDR2: SGHDN and FVKESK. A word on this clonotype: Antigen specificity is unknown.

The clonotype originates from a human donor in good health (CMV status not recorded). Some clones in this sample may be carry-over from other donors' samples. Sequences were derived from cultured CD8+ T cells from PBMCs, sampled from culture after CMV antigen stimulation. V usage is TRBV14 and J usage is TRBJ1-1; 10 positions match TRBD1. CDR3 amino acids: CASSLLGTGVGTEAFF. CDR3 bases: TGTGCCAGCAGCCTACTCGGGACAGGGGTGGGCACTGAAGCTTTCTTT.